This T cell receptor beta chain emerged from a study of cytomegalovirus exposure and HLA in healthy donors. The wider study: Of 300 to 500 genotyped donors, about 80% clustered with self-reported Caucasian donors.

The PCR employed 60 Vbeta primers together with 13 Jbeta primers. Data came from immunoSEQ multiplex PCR; TCRdb stores just in-frame clones and leaves some out. The sample records about 180,000 clones, roughly 80% being singletons. Germline CDR1 reads SGHNT; CDR2 reads YYREEE (reference sequence). This CDR3 is built from 13 residues. V lost 4 bases, J lost 5 bases, and 13 bases lay in between. Study-level points and caveats: Earlier analysis found most TCR beta V segments productive about 87% or about 30% of the time. In a later analysis, V- and J-gene trimming of beta chains associated with a DCLRE1C missense variant, replicated independently.

As to this clone: Its antigen is unidentified.

The TCR sequence derives from a man in his sixties in good health and CMV-seronegative. Sequenced material: PBMCs. V usage is TRBV5-4 and J usage is TRBJ2-7; D might be TRBD2 (7 bases). CDR3 protein: CASSQVGGHEQYF. The CDR3 region has the DNA TGTGCCAGCAGCCAAGTCGGGGGGCACGAGCAGTACTTC.